This T cell receptor beta chain originates from a study of shared clonotypes between healthy human individuals. The overall study: Donors had three CD4 naive, three CD4 memory, two CD8 naive and one CD8 memory plate apiece.

Study-wide points: Clonotype sharing among donors likely depends on sequencing depth.

This CDR3 has 16 residues. Germline assignment: CDR1 SQVTM and CDR2 ANQGSEA. J gave up 2 bases and V 4 bases, and 14 bases lay outside the gene matches. Naivety among CD8 cells was defined by CD45RO negativity and positive CCR7 selection, thereby excluding terminally differentiated effector memory CD45RA+ cells. Over several immunoSEQ plates, each subset's genomic DNA was distributed in even portions. Per the authors' pipeline: There were no quality scores in the junction-only immunoSEQ sequences, so filtering differed. Repertoires were generated with immunoSEQ multiplex PCR, while TCRdb's copy carries only in-frame clones and drops some. The DNA was the basis for D and trimming; V, J and clone size are from that table. The sample lists about 2.1 million clones; roughly 95% were seen once. On this clone: The antigen is not known.

The sequenced sample was naive CD8+ T cells from PBMCs. V is TRBV29-1 and J is TRBJ2-7; 7 positions match TRBD2. The clonotype was recovered from a man younger than 30 in good health. Some clones in this sample may be carry-over from other donors' samples. CDR3 in amino acids: CSVVGSAGESTYEQYF. The CDR3 nucleotides are TGCAGCGTTGTTGGATCGGCGGGAGAATCCACCTACGAGCAGTACTTC.